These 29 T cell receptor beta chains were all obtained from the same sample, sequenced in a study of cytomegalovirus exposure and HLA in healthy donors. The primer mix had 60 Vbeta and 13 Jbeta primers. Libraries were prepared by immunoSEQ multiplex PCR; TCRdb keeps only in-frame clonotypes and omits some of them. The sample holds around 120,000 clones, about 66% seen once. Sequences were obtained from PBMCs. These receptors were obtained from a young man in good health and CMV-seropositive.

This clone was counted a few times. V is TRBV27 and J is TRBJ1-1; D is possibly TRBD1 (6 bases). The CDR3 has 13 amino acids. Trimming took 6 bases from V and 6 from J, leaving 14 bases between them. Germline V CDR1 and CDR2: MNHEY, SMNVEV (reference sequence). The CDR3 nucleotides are TGTGCCAGCAGCGGACAGTTGGGACCTGAAGCTTTCTTT. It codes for CASSGQLGPEAFF.

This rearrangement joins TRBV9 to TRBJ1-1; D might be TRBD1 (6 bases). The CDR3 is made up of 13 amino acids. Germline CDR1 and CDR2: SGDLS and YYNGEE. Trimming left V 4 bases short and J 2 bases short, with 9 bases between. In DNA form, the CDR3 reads TGTGCCAGCAGCAAAGGGGGAAACACTGAAGCTTTCTTT. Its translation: CASSKGGNTEAFF.

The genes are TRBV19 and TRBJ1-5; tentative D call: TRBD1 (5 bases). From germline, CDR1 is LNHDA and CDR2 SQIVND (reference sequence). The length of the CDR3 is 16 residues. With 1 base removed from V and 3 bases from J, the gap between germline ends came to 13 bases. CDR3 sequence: CASSIGPGFINQPQHF. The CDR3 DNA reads TGTGCCAGTAGTATAGGCCCAGGGTTTATCAATCAGCCCCAGCATTTT.

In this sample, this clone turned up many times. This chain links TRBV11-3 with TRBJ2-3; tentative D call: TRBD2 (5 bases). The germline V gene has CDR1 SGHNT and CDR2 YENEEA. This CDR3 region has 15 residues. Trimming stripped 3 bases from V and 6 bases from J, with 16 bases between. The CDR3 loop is CASSFGRGSGDTQYF. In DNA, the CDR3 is TGTGCCAGCAGCTTCGGGCGAGGGAGTGGGGATACGCAGTATTTT.

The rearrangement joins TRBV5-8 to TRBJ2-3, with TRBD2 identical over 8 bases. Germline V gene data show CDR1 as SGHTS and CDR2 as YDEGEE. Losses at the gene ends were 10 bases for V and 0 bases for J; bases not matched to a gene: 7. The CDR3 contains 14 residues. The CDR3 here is CAGVRLASTDTQYF. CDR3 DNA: TGTGCCGGCGTCCGACTAGCGAGCACAGATACGCAGTATTTT.

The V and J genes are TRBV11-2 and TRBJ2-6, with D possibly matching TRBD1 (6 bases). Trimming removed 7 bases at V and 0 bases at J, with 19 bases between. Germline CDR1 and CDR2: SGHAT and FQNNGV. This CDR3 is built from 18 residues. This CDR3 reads CASNRIGQSRSGANVLTF. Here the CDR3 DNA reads TGTGCCAGCAACCGGATCGGACAGTCACGCTCTGGGGCCAACGTCCTGACTTTC.

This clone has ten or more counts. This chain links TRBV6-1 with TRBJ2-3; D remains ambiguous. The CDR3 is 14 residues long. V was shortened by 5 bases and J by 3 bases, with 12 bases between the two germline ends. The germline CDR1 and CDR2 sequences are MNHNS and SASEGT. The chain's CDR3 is CASSTLLRTDTQYF. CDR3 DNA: TGTGCCAGCAGTACTCTCCTGCGTACAGATACGCAGTATTTT.

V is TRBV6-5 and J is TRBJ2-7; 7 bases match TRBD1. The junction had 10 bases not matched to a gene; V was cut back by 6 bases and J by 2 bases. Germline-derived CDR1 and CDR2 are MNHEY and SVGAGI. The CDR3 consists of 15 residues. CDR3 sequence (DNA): TGTGCCAGCAGGCAATCCGGGACAGCGACCTACGAGCAGTACTTC. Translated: CASRQSGTATYEQYF.

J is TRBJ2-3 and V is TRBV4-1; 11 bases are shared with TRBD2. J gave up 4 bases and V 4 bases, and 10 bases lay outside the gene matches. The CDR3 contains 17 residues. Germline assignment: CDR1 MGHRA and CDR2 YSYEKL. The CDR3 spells CASSLELLAGEADTQYF. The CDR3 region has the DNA TGCGCCAGCAGCCTCGAACTACTAGCGGGAGAGGCAGATACGCAGTATTTT.

The CDR3 region has the DNA TGTGCCAGCAGCGAGGGGGGGACTAAGCAGTTCTTC. Its translation: CASSEGGTKQFF. This sequence joins TRBV7-3 and TRBJ2-1; D possibly corresponds to TRBD2 (7 bases). The CDR3 spans 12 residues. Trimming removed 5 bases from V and 11 bases from J, with 13 bases in between. Germline V gene sequence: CDR1 SGHTA, CDR2 FQGTGA.

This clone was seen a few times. The CDR3 nucleotides read TGTGCCAGTACCCGGCCGGGGGGCACTGAAGCTTTCTTT. It encodes CASTRPGGTEAFF. This chain joins TRBV19 and TRBJ1-1, with a tentative D call TRBD1 (5 bases). Germline CDR1 and CDR2: LNHDA and SQIVND (reference sequence). Trimming stripped 7 bases from V and 4 bases from J, with 13 bases between. This CDR3 has 13 residues. Variable domain in full (rest from reference TRBV19 and TRBJ1-1): DGGITQSPKYLFRKEGQNVTLSCEQNLNHDAMYWYRQDPGQGLRLIYYSQIVNDFQKGDIAEGYSVSREKKESFPLTVTSAQKNPTAFYLCASTRPGGTEAFFGQGTRLTVV.

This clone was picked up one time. The CDR3 DNA reads as TGTGCCAGCACTTTGCCTCCGGGACATAAAGAGACCCAGTACTTC. This sequence encodes CASTLPPGHKETQYF. J is TRBJ2-5 and V is TRBV28; D perhaps matches TRBD1 (6 bases). The CDR3 sequence is 15 residues long. The germline V gene encodes CDR1 MDHEN and CDR2 SYDVKM. Trimming removed 7 bases at V and 3 bases at J, with 18 bases between.

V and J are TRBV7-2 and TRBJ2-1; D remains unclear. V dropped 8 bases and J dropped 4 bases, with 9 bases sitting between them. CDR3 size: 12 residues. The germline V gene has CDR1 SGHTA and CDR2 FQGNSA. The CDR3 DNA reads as TGTGCCAGCGGTCCCCGGTACAATGAGCAGTTCTTC. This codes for CASGPRYNEQFF.

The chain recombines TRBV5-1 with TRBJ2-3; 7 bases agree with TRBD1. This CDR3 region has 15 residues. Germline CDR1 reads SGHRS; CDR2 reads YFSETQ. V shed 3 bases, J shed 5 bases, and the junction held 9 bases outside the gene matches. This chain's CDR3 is CASSWFLTGRDTQYF. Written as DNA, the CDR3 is TGCGCCAGCAGCTGGTTCTTGACAGGGAGAGATACGCAGTATTTT.

The CDR3 DNA sequence: TGTGCCAGCAGCGTAGAACCGAGTAGGGGGCAGTTCTTC. This translates into CASSVEPSRGQFF. The rearrangement links TRBV9 to TRBJ2-1; weak D call: TRBD1 (5 bases). The CDR3 extends over 13 amino acids. Deletions cut 0 bases from V and 12 bases from J, with 13 bases between. Germline CDR1 reads SGDLS; CDR2 reads YYNGEE.

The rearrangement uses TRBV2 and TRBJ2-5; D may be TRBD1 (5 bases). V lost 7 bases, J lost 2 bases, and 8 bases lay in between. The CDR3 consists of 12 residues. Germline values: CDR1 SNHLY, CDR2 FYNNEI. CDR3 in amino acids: CASKTVQETQYF. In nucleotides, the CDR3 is TGTGCCAGCAAGACAGTTCAAGAGACCCAGTACTTC.

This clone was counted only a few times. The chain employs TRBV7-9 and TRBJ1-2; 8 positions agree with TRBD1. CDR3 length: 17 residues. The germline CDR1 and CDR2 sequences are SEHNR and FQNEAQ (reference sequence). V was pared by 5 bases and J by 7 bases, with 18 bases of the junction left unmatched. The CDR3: CASSPRDRLLMSSGYTF. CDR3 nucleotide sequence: TGTGCCAGCAGCCCCCGGGACAGGCTTTTGATGTCTAGTGGCTACACCTTC.

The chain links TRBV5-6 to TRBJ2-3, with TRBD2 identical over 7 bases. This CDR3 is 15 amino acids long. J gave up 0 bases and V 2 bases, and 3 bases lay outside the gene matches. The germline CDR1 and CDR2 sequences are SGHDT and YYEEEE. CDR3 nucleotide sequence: TGTGCCAGCAGCTTCAGGGAGGGTAGCACAGATACGCAGTATTTT. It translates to CASSFREGSTDTQYF.

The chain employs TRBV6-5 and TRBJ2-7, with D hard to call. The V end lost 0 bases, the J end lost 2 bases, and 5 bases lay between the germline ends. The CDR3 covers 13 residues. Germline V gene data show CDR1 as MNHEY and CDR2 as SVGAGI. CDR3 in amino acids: CASSYSGPYEQYF. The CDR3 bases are TGTGCCAGCAGTTACTCCGGTCCCTACGAGCAGTACTTC.

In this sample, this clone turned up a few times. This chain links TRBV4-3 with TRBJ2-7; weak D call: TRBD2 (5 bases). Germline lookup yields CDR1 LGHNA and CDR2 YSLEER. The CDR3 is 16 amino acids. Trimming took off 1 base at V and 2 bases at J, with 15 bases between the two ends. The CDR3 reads CASSQGPTRWAYEQYF. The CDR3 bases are TGCGCCAGCAGCCAAGGCCCTACTAGGTGGGCCTACGAGCAGTACTTC.

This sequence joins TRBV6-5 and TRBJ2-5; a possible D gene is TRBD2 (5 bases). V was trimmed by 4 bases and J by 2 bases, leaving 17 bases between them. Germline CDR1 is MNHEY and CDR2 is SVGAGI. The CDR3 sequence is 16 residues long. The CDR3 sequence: CASSFGLQYRQETQYF. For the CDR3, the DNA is TGTGCCAGCAGTTTTGGACTTCAATATAGACAAGAGACCCAGTACTTC.

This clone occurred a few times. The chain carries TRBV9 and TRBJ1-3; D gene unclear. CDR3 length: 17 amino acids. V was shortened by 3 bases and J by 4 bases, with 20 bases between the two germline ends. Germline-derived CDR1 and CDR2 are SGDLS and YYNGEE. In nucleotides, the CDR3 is TGTGCCAGCAGCGAAACCCCGCAGACAAATCCGGGAAACACCATATATTTT. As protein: CASSETPQTNPGNTIYF.

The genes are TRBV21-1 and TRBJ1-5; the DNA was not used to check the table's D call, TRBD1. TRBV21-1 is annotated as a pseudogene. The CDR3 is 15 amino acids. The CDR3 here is CASSQQIRSNQPQHF. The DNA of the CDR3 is TGTGCCAGCAGTCAACAAATCAGGAGCAATCAGCCCCAGCATTTT.

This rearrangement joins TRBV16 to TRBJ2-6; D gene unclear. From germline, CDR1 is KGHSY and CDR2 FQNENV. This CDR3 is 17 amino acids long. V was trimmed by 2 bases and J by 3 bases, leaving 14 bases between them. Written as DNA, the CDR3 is TGTGCCAGCAGCCAAAATCTTCTGGCCGTTGGGGCCAACGTCCTGACTTTC. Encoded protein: CASSQNLLAVGANVLTF.

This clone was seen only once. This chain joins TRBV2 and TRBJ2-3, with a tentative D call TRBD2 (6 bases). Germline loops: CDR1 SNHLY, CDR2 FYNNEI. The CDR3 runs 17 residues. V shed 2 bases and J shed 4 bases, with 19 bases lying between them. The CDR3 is CASSELEGRGASDTQYF. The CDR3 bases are TGTGCCAGCAGTGAATTGGAGGGACGGGGAGCATCAGATACGCAGTATTTT.

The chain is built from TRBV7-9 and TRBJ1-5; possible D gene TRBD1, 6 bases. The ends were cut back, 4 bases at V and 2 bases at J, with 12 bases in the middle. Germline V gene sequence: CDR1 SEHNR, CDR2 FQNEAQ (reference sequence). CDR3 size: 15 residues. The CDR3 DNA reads TGTGCCAGCAGCTCGGACAGCGATGGCAATCAGCCCCAGCATTTT. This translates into CASSSDSDGNQPQHF.

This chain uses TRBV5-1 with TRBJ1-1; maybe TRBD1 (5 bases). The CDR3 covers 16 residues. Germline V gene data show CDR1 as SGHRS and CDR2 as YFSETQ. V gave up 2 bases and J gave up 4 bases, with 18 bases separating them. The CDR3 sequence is CASSLMGHGIRTEAFF. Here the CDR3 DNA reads TGCGCCAGCAGCTTAATGGGGCATGGGATCCGCACTGAAGCTTTCTTT. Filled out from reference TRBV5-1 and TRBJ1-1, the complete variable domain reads KAGVTQTPRYLIKTRGQQVTLSCSPISGHRSVSWYQQTPGQGLQFLFEYFSETQRNKGNFPGRFSGRQFSNSRSEMNVSTLELGDSALYLCASSLMGHGIRTEAFFGQGTRLTVV.

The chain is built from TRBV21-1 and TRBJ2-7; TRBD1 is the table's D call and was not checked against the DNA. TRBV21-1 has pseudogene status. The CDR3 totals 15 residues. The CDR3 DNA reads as TGTGCCAGCACCCCCAGGGTAAGAAGATACTACGAGCAGTACTTC. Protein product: CASTPRVRRYYEQYF.

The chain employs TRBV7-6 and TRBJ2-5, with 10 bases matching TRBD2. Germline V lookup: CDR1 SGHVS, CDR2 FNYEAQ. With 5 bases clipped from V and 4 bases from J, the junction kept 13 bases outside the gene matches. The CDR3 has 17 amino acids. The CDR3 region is CASSANPLAGARETQYF. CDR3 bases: TGTGCCAGCAGCGCCAACCCCCTAGCGGGAGCTCGAGAGACCCAGTACTTC.